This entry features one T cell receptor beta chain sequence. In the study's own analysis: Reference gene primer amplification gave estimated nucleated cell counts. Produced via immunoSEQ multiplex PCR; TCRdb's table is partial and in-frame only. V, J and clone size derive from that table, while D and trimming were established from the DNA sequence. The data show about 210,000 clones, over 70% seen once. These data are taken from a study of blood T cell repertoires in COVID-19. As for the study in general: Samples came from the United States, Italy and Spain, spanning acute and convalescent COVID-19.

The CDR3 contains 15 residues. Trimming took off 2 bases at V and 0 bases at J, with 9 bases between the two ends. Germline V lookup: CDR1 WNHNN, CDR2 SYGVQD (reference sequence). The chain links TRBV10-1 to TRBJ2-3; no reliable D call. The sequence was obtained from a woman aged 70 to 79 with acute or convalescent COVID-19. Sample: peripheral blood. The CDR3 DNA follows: TGCGCCAGCAGTGAGGGCAGATATAGCACAGATACGCAGTATTTT. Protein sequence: CASSEGRYSTDTQYF.